This TCR beta chain was captured in a study of beta chain features in type 1 diabetes. Across the study: Summed over all samples, the examined sorted cells came to some 99 million.

Expressed TCRB transcripts were sequenced because the isolated RNA had all been reverse transcribed beforehand. The protocol was immunoSEQ multiplex PCR, while the TCRdb copy is restricted to in-frame clones and leaves out a portion. The repertoire holds a few hundred thousand clones, with roughly 9.8% as singletons. In the case of this clone: Antigen specificity is unknown. One end of the junction is discordant with germline, which a read error may explain.

Germline-derived CDR1 and CDR2 are ENHRY and SYGVKD. The CDR3 spans 14 residues. Regarding the study as a whole: Sequencing of cDNA might inflate the share of cells that strongly express TCR. Moderately but significantly shorter TCRB CDR3s were found in Type 1 diabetes patients in all four CD4+ subsets. The study found that naive, central memory and Treg TCRB repertoires appeared more similar in patients than in healthy donors.

The J gene is TRBJ2-7, the V gene TRBV10-3; no firm D call. The sample was central memory CD4+ T cells from blood. The clonotype originates from a man aged 30-40 years with type 1 diabetes. The CDR3 DNA reads TGTGCCAGCAGTTACTCGGAAAGTGCCTACGAGCAGTACTTC. This translates into CASSYSESAYEQYF.